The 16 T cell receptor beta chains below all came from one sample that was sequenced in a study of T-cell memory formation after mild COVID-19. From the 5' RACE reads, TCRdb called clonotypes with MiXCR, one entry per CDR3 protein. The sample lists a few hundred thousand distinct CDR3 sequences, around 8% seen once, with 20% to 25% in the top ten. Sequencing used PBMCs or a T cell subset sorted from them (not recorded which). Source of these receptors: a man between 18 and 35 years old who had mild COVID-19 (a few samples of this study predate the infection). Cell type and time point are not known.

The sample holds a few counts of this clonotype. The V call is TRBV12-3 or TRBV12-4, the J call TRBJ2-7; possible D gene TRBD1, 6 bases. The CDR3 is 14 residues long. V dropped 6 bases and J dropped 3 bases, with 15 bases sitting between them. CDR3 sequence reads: CASSQGQYGYEQYF. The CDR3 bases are TGTGCCAGCAGCCAAGGACAGTATGGCTACGAGCAGTACTTC.

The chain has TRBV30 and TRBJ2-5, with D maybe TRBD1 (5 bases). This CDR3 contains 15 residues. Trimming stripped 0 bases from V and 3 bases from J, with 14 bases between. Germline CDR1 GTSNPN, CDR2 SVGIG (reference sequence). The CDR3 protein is CAWSVNPDTEETQYF. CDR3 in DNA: TGTGCCTGGAGTGTTAACCCGGACACAGAAGAGACCCAGTACTTC.

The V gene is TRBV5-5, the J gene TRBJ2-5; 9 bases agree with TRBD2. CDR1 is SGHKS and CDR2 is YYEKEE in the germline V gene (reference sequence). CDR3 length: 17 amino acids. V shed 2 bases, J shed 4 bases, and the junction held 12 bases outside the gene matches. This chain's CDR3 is CASSFQASGGPGETQYF. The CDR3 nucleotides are TGTGCCAGCAGCTTTCAGGCGAGCGGGGGGCCTGGAGAGACCCAGTACTTC.

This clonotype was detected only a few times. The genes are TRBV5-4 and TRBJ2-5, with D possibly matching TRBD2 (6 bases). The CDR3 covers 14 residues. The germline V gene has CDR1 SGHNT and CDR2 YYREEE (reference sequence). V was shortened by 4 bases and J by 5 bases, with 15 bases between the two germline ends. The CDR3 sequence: CASSRRGEAETQYF. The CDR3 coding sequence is TGTGCCAGCAGCCGCCGCGGGGAGGCGGAGACCCAGTACTTC.

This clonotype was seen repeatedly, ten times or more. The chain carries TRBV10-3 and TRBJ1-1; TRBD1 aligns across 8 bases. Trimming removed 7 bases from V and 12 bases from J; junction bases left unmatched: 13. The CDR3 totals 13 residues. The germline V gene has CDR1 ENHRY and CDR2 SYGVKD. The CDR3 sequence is CAITSDREGNSFF. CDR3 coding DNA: TGTGCCATCACCTCGGACAGGGAAGGCAATTCTTTCTTT.

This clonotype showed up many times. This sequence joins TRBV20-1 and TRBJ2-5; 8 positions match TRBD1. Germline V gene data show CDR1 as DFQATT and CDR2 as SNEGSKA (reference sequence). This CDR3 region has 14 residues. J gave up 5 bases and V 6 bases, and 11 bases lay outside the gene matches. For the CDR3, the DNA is TGCAGTGCACTTTGGACAGGGAAGTGGGAGACCCAGTACTTC. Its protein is CSALWTGKWETQYF.

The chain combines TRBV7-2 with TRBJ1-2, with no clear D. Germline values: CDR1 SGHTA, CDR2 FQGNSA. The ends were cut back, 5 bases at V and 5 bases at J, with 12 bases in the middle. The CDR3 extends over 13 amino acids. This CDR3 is CASSDGVGYGYTF. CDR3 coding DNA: TGTGCCAGCAGCGACGGGGTAGGGTATGGCTACACCTTC.

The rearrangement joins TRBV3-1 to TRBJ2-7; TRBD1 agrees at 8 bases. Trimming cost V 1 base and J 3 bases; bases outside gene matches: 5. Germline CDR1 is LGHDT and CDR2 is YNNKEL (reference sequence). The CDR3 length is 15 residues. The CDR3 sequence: CASSQARRGRYEQYF. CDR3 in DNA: TGTGCCAGCAGCCAAGCGCGCAGGGGGCGCTACGAGCAGTACTTC.

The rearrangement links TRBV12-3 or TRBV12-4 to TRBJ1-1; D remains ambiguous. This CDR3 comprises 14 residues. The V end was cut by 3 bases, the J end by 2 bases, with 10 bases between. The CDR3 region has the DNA TGTGCCAGCAGTTTTTCAGACCTCAACACTGAAGCTTTCTTT. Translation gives CASSFSDLNTEAFF.

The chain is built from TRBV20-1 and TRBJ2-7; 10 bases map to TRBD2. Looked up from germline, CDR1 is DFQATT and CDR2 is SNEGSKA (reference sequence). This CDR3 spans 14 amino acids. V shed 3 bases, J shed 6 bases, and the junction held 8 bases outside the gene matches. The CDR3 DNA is TGCAGTGCTAGGAGGGCTAGCGGGGGACGCGAGCAGTACTTC. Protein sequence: CSARRASGGREQYF.

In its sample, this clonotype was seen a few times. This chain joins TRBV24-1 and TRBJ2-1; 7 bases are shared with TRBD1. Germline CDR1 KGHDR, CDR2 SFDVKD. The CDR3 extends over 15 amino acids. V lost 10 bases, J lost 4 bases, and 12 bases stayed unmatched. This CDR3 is CATSRGPNQYNEQFF. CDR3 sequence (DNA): TGTGCCACTTCGAGGGGGCCCAATCAATACAATGAGCAGTTCTTC.

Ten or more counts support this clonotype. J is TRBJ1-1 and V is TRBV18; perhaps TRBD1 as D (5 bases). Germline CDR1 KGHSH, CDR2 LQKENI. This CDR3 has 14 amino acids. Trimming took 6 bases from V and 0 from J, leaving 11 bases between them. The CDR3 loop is CASSSQGLNTEAFF. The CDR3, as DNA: TGTGCCAGCTCCTCCCAGGGACTGAACACTGAAGCTTTCTTT.

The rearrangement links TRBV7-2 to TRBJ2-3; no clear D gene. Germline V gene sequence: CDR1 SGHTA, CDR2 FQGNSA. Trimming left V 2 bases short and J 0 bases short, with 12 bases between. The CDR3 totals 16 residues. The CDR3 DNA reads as TGTGCCAGCAGCTTACGCCCCCTAGGAAGCACAGATACGCAGTATTTT. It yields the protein CASSLRPLGSTDTQYF.

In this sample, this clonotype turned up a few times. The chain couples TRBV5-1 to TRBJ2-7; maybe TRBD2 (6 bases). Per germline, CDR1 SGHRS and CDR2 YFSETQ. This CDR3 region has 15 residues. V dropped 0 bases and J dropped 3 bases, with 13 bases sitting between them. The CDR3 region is CASSLEGGEIYEQYF. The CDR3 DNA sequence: TGCGCCAGCAGCTTGGAAGGCGGGGAGATCTACGAGCAGTACTTC.

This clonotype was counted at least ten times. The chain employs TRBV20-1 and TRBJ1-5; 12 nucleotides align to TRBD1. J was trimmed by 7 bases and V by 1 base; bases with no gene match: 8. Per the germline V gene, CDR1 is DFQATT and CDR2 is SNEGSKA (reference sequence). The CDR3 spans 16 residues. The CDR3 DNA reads TGCAGTGCTAGAGCTTCGGGACAGGGGGCGGGCCAGCCCCAGCATTTT. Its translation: CSARASGQGAGQPQHF.

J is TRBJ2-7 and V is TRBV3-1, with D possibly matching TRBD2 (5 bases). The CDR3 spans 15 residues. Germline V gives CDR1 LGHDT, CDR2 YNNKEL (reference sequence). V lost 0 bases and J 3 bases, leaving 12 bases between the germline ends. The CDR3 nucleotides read TGTGCCAGCAGCCAAGAGGTCGTCGGACTCTACGAGCAGTACTTC. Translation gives CASSQEVVGLYEQYF.